This T cell receptor (beta chain) was profiled in a study of shared clonotypes between healthy human individuals. Trimming shortened V by 1 base and J by 2 bases, and 13 bases separated the two germline ends. Germline V gives CDR1 LGHNA, CDR2 YSLEER. The CDR3 is 16 residues long. The unsorted PBMC sample used ten immunoSEQ deep assay plates. This table comes from immunoSEQ multiplex PCR, and its TCRdb copy is limited to in-frame clones, with some not included. The profile shows about 510,000 clones, nearly 80% of them singletons. The sequence derives from a woman in her thirties or forties in good health. Some clones in this sample may be carry-over from other donors' samples. The specimen sequenced was PBMCs. The rearrangement uses TRBV4-3 and TRBJ2-3, with D unresolved. Here the CDR3 reads CASSQVLGGHTDTQYF. The DNA for the CDR3 is TGCGCCAGCAGCCAAGTTTTAGGCGGCCACACAGATACGCAGTATTTT.